Below are 27 T cell receptor beta chains sequenced from a single sample in a study of blood T cell repertoires in COVID-19. Some clones are missing from TCRdb's copy, which holds only in-frame ones; the method was immunoSEQ multiplex PCR. The sample yields about 130,000 clones, 84% seen once. The sequenced sample consisted of peripheral blood. Source of these receptors: a human donor in a cohort sampled during active COVID-19.

The J gene is TRBJ2-3, the V gene TRBV28, with 12 nucleotides matching TRBD2. The CDR3 covers 14 residues. Germline trimming cut 8 bases from V and 2 bases from J; bases unmatched to any gene: 2. CDR1 MDHEN and CDR2 SYDVKM come from the germline V gene. In DNA, the CDR3 is TGTGCCAGCGGGACTAGCGGGCTCACAGATACGCAGTATTTT. Translation gives CASGTSGLTDTQYF.

The chain joins TRBV9 to TRBJ1-3, with TRBD1 matching 10 bases. The junction had 16 bases not matched to a gene; V was cut back by 3 bases and J by 4 bases. The germline V gene has CDR1 SGDLS and CDR2 YYNGEE. The CDR3 is 19 amino acids. CDR3 residues: CASSDPEARQGAAGNTIYF. The DNA of the CDR3 is TGTGCCAGCAGCGATCCCGAGGCCCGACAGGGGGCGGCAGGAAACACCATATATTTT.

The chain combines TRBV28 with TRBJ1-5; 10 bases align to TRBD1. V lost 5 bases and J lost 9; bases outside the gene matches: 13. Germline CDR1 MDHEN, CDR2 SYDVKM. This CDR3 spans 16 amino acids. The CDR3, as DNA: TGTGCCAGCAGTCCGCCGGACAGGGGGGTAAGCGGGCCCCAGCATTTT. Translated, it gives CASSPPDRGVSGPQHF.

V and J are TRBV20-1 and TRBJ2-4; D is undetermined. Germline V CDR1 and CDR2: DFQATT, SNEGSKA (reference sequence). CDR3 length: 15 residues. V was trimmed by 3 bases and J by 0 bases, leaving 12 bases between them. CDR3 loop: CSASHSGRAKNIQYF. DNA of the CDR3: TGCAGTGCTAGTCACTCCGGTAGAGCCAAAAACATTCAGTACTTC.

V and J are TRBV28 and TRBJ2-7; 7 positions match TRBD1. The CDR3 loop spans 14 amino acids. V gave up 5 bases and J gave up 5 bases; unmatched junction bases: 9. Per the germline V gene, CDR1 is MDHEN and CDR2 is SYDVKM. Written as DNA, the CDR3 is TGTGCCAGCAGTGGTACAGGGGAAGTCCACGAGCAGTACTTC. Encoded protein: CASSGTGEVHEQYF.

This clone was counted a single time. The chain has TRBV7-3 and TRBJ1-1, with TRBD1 matching over 12 bases. CDR3 length: 14 amino acids. The junction had 8 bases not matched to a gene; V was cut back by 4 bases and J by 11 bases. The V gene's germline CDR1 is SGHTA and CDR2 FQGTGA. CDR3 residues: CASSSGTGGVEAFF. The CDR3 DNA sequence: TGTGCCAGCAGCTCAGGGACAGGGGGCGTTGAGGCTTTCTTT.

The genes are TRBV5-1 and TRBJ2-7, with D tentatively TRBD1 (6 bases). Trimming took off 1 base at V and 5 bases at J, with 22 bases between the two ends. This CDR3 has 17 residues. Looked up from germline, CDR1 is SGHRS and CDR2 is YFSETQ. CDR3 sequence (DNA): TGCGCCAGCAGCTTGAGGCCGTCGGCAGGGGAAAGGAACGAGCAGTACTTC. This translates into CASSLRPSAGERNEQYF.

The chain has TRBV15 and TRBJ1-4; possibly TRBD1 for D (5 bases). Trimming took 4 bases from V and 4 from J, leaving 10 bases between them. Germline CDR1 is LNHNV and CDR2 is YYDKDF (reference sequence). The CDR3 covers 14 residues. The CDR3 nucleotides read TGTGCCACCAGCAACCGGGACTATAATGAAAAACTGTTTTTT. Encoded protein: CATSNRDYNEKLFF. The whole variable domain, filled in from reference TRBV15 and TRBJ1-4, reads DAMVIQNPRYQVTQFGKPVTLSCSQTLNHNVMYWYQQKSSQAPKLLFHYYDKDFNNEADTPDNFQSRRPNTSFCFLDIRSPGLGDTAMYLCATSNRDYNEKLFFGSGTQLSVL.

V usage is TRBV18 and J usage is TRBJ1-4; D is undetermined. Trimming shortened V by 3 bases and J by 0 bases, and 8 bases separated the two germline ends. There are 15 residues in the CDR3. From germline, CDR1 is KGHSH and CDR2 LQKENI. CDR3 loop: CASSPATATNEKLFF. The CDR3 coding sequence is TGTGCCAGCTCACCCGCCACGGCAACTAATGAAAAACTGTTTTTT.

In its sample, this clone was seen once. This chain links TRBV6-1 with TRBJ1-5, with D tentatively TRBD1 (5 bases). V lost 3 bases, J lost 6 bases, and 15 bases lay in between. This CDR3 is 15 amino acids long. CDR1 and CDR2 (germline): MNHNS, SASEGT. The CDR3, as DNA: TGTGCCAGCAGTGAGGGTGTCTGGGGCGGTCAGCCCCAGCATTTT. Its translation: CASSEGVWGGQPQHF.

Turning to this clone: The sample carries other DNA sequences with the same CDR3. The rearrangement joins TRBV20-1 to TRBJ1-1, with D possibly matching TRBD1 (5 bases). The V gene lost 6 bases and the J gene lost 8 bases, with 13 bases spanning the gap. Germline assignment: CDR1 DFQATT and CDR2 SNEGSKA (reference sequence). The CDR3 loop spans 11 amino acids. The chain's CDR3 is CSASSGHEAFF. The CDR3 DNA is TGCAGTGCCAGTTCCGGACACGAAGCTTTCTTT.

The chain joins TRBV12-5 to TRBJ2-7, with D possibly being TRBD1 (6 bases). Germline CDR1 and CDR2: LGHNT and FRNRAP. Trimming took 0 bases from V and 5 from J, leaving 14 bases between them. The CDR3 spans 15 residues. This CDR3 is CASGLVPGQLNEQYF. The DNA of the CDR3 is TGTGCTAGTGGTTTGGTACCCGGACAGTTGAACGAGCAGTACTTC.

This sequence joins TRBV15 and TRBJ2-3; tentatively, D is TRBD2 (6 bases). This CDR3 has 20 amino acids. Germline CDR1 and CDR2: LNHNV and YYDKDF (reference sequence). V gave up 1 base and J gave up 0 bases, with 23 bases separating them. The CDR3 is CATSRARSYASSESTDTQYF. In nucleotides, the CDR3 is TGTGCCACCAGCAGAGCCCGATCATACGCATCTAGCGAGAGCACAGATACGCAGTATTTT. Full variable domain (remainder filled in from reference TRBV15 and TRBJ2-3): DAMVIQNPRYQVTQFGKPVTLSCSQTLNHNVMYWYQQKSSQAPKLLFHYYDKDFNNEADTPDNFQSRRPNTSFCFLDIRSPGLGDTAMYLCATSRARSYASSESTDTQYFGPGTRLTVL.

This sequence joins TRBV2 and TRBJ1-4; 11 bases map to TRBD1. This CDR3 has 14 residues. CDR1 is SNHLY, CDR2 FYNNEI, per germline. V trimming: 4 bases; J trimming: 7 bases; junction bases outside the gene matches: 2. The CDR3 sequence: CASSVGTGGEKLFF. As DNA, the CDR3 is TGTGCCAGCAGTGTTGGGACAGGGGGTGAAAAACTGTTTTTT.

V and J are TRBV5-5 and TRBJ2-5, with D uncertain. V was trimmed by 2 bases and J by 2 bases, leaving 10 bases between them. Looked up from germline, CDR1 is SGHKS and CDR2 is YYEKEE (reference sequence). The CDR3 covers 14 residues. CDR3 region: CASSFLFVQETQYF. As DNA, the CDR3 is TGTGCCAGCAGCTTTCTTTTTGTACAAGAGACCCAGTACTTC.

In regard to this clone: In the same sample, other DNA sequences code for this CDR3. J is TRBJ2-5 and V is TRBV5-1, with 7 bases that match TRBD1. The germline V gene encodes CDR1 SGHRS and CDR2 YFSETQ. The CDR3 is 14 residues long. V was clipped by 4 bases and J by 2 bases; unmatched bases: 5. The chain's CDR3 is CASSPGTEQETQYF. The CDR3 DNA follows: TGCGCCAGCAGCCCAGGGACAGAACAAGAGACCCAGTACTTC.

This clone was observed at least ten times. The chain is built from TRBV6-6 and TRBJ1-2; no definite D call. The CDR3 is 15 amino acids. Per the germline V gene, CDR1 is MNHNY and CDR2 is SVGAGI (reference sequence). V gave up 6 bases and J gave up 2 bases, with 16 bases separating them. The CDR3 DNA is TGTGCCAGCAGGGAACGCGAGGGAGGAAACTATGGCTACACCTTC. Amino acid sequence: CASREREGGNYGYTF.

This chain connects TRBV4-2 to TRBJ1-6; D not resolved. The germline CDR1 and CDR2 sequences are LGHNA and YNFKEQ. V shed 4 bases and J shed 10 bases, with 11 bases lying between them. This CDR3 region has 13 residues. The CDR3: CASSRTEGSPLHF. CDR3 DNA sequence: TGTGCCAGCAGCCGAACAGAAGGCTCACCCCTCCACTTT.

The J gene is TRBJ2-3, the V gene TRBV9; 11 positions agree with TRBD2. This CDR3 has 17 residues. CDR1 is SGDLS and CDR2 is YYNGEE in the germline V gene. Trimming at V came to 0 bases and at J to 2 bases, leaving 5 bases not matched to a gene. The CDR3 bases are TGTGCCAGCAGCGTAGCGGCTAGCGGGGGGCCCACAGATACGCAGTATTTT. Amino acid sequence: CASSVAASGGPTDTQYF.

The rearrangement links TRBV27 to TRBJ1-1, with TRBD1 identical over 7 bases. The CDR3 runs 16 residues. Germline trimming cut 6 bases from V and 6 bases from J; bases unmatched to any gene: 16. Per germline, CDR1 MNHEY and CDR2 SMNVEV (reference sequence). The CDR3: CASRPNRGSYGAEAFF. Here the CDR3 DNA reads TGTGCCAGCAGACCCAACAGGGGTTCTTATGGTGCTGAAGCTTTCTTT.

This clone has only one observation. The J gene is TRBJ2-7, the V gene TRBV7-2; the match to TRBD1 covers 8 bases. The CDR3 is 14 amino acids. Germline assignment: CDR1 SGHTA and CDR2 FQGNSA. The V segment lost 4 bases and the J segment 3 bases; nucleotides outside the gene matches: 5. For the CDR3, the DNA is TGTGCCAGCAGCTCAGGGACAGGTTTCTACGAGCAGTACTTC. This encodes CASSSGTGFYEQYF. Supplemented by reference TRBV7-2 and TRBJ2-7, the full variable domain reads GAGVSQSPSNKVTEKGKDVELRCDPISGHTALYWYRQSLGQGLEFLIYFQGNSAPDKSGLPSDRFSAERTGGSVSTLTIQRTQQEDSAVYLCASSSGTGFYEQYFGPGTRLTVT.

The V call is TRBV11-2, the J call TRBJ1-2; TRBD1 aligns across 11 bases. Germline assignment: CDR1 SGHAT and CDR2 FQNNGV. Losses at the gene ends were 5 bases for V and 4 bases for J; bases not matched to a gene: 6. The CDR3 length is 15 residues. CDR3 bases: TGTGCCAGCAGCATGGGACAGGGGGTCGGCTATGGCTACACCTTC. Its protein product is CASSMGQGVGYGYTF.

The genes are TRBV5-5 and TRBJ2-1; possible D gene TRBD1, 5 bases. The CDR3 length is 18 residues. Deletions cut 3 bases from V and 3 bases from J, with 22 bases between. Germline CDR1 and CDR2: SGHKS and YYEKEE (reference sequence). As DNA, the CDR3 is TGTGCCAGCAGCTCTATTCTAAGCCAGGGCTCTAGCTACAATGAGCAGTTCTTC. Translated, it gives CASSSILSQGSSYNEQFF.

About this clone itself: The junction shows a germline mismatch at one end, possibly a read error. The chain is built from TRBV5-1 and TRBJ2-5; TRBD2 matches 10 bases. This CDR3 has 13 residues. Germline assignment: CDR1 SGHRS and CDR2 YFSETQ. The CDR3 DNA reads as TGCCCCAGCAGCGGGGGGGGAAAAGAGACCCAGTACTTC. Protein product: CPSSGGGKETQYF.

The chain is built from TRBV19 and TRBJ1-1; D gene ambiguous. CDR1 is LNHDA, CDR2 SQIVND, per germline (reference sequence). The CDR3 extends over 13 amino acids. Deletions cut 7 bases from V and 4 bases from J, with 13 bases between. The CDR3 DNA follows: TGTGCCAGTACGAGGGCGCGGGGCACTGAAGCTTTCTTT. Its translation is CASTRARGTEAFF.

This clone was detected once. V and J are TRBV3-1 (or the pseudogene TRBV3-2) and TRBJ2-3; 10 nucleotides align to TRBD2. The ends lost 0 bases at V and 3 bases at J; junction bases unmatched: 12. The CDR3 runs 19 residues. Germline V gene lookup returns CDR1 LGHDT and CDR2 YNNKEL (reference sequence). This CDR3 reads CASSQDIQRGGRRTDTQYF. The CDR3 region has the DNA TGTGCCAGCAGCCAAGATATACAGCGGGGGGGCCGTCGGACAGATACGCAGTATTTT.

This clone was detected only once. The V call is TRBV28, the J call TRBJ1-5, with 7 bases lining up with TRBD1. This CDR3 is built from 14 residues. V dropped 11 bases and J dropped 0; count of bases not matched to a gene: 7. Germline V lookup: CDR1 MDHEN, CDR2 SYDVKM. This CDR3 reads CAANRGNSNQPQHF. DNA for the CDR3: TGTGCCGCGAACAGGGGTAATAGCAATCAGCCCCAGCATTTT.